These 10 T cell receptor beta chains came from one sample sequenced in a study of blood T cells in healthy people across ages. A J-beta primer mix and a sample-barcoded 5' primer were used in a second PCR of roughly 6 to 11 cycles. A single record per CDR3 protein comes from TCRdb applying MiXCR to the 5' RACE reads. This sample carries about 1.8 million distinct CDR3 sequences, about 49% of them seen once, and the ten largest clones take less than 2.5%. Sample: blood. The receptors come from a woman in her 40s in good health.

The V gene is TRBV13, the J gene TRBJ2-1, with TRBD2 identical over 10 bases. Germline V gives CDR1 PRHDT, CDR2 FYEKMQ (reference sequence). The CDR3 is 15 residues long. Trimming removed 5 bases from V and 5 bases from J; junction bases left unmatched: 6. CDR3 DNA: TGTGCCAGCAGCCAGCGGGGGGGCCCCCACAATGAGCAGTTCTTC. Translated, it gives CASSQRGGPHNEQFF.

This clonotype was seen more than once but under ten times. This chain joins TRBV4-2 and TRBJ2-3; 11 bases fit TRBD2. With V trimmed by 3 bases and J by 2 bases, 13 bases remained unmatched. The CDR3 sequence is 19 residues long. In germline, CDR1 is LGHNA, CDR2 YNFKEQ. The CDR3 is CASSQGAGLAGGTTDTQYF. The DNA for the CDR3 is TGTGCCAGCAGCCAGGGAGCGGGGCTAGCGGGGGGAACCACAGATACGCAGTATTTT.

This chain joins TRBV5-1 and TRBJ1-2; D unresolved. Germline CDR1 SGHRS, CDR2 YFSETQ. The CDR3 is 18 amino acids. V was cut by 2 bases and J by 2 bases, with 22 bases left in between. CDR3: CASSLMGSSIIQNYGYTF. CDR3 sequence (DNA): TGCGCCAGCAGCTTAATGGGAAGTAGTATAATCCAAAACTATGGCTACACCTTC.

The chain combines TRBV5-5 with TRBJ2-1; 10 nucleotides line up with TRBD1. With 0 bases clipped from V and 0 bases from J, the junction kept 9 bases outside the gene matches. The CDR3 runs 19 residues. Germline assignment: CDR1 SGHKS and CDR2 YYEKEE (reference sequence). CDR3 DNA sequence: TGTGCCAGCAGCTTGGCCGGGACAGGGGCCTTCAGCTCCTACAATGAGCAGTTCTTC. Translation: CASSLAGTGAFSSYNEQFF.

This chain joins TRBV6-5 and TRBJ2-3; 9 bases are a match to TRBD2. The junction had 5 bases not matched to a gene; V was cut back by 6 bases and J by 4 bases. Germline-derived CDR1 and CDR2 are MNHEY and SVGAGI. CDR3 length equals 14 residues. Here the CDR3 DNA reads TGTGCCAGCAGCCGACGGACTAGCGCAGATACGCAGTATTTT. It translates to CASSRRTSADTQYF.

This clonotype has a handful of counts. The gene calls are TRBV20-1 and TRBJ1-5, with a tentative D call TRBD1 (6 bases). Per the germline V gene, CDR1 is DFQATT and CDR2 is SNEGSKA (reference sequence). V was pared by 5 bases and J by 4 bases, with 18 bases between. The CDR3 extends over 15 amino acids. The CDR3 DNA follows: TGCAGTGCTCCGACAGGCGGGCAGGGGAATCAGCCCCAGCATTTT. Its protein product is CSAPTGGQGNQPQHF.

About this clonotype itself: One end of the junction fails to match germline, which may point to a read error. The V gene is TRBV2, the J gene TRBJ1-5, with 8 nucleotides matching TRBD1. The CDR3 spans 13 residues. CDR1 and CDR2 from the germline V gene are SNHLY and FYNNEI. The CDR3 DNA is TGTGCCGGCAGGACAGGGATGAATCAGCCCCAGCATTTT. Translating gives CAGRTGMNQPQHF.

The CDR3 reads CASSLTGGIDYGYTF. As DNA, the CDR3 is TGCGCCAGCAGCCTGACAGGGGGGATTGACTATGGCTACACCTTC. The chain is built from TRBV5-1 and TRBJ1-2; 9 bases match TRBD1. This CDR3 comprises 15 residues. The V gene's germline CDR1 is SGHRS and CDR2 YFSETQ. V lost 4 bases and J lost 3; bases outside the gene matches: 7.

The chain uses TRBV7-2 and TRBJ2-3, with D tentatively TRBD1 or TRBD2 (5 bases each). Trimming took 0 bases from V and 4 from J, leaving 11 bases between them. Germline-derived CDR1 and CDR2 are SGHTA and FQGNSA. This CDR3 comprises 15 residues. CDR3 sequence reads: CASSLARPGPDTQYF. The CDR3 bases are TGTGCCAGCAGCTTAGCGCGGCCGGGACCAGATACGCAGTATTTT. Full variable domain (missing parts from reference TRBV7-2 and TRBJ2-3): GAGVSQSPSNKVTEKGKDVELRCDPISGHTALYWYRQSLGQGLEFLIYFQGNSAPDKSGLPSDRFSAERTGGSVSTLTIQRTQQEDSAVYLCASSLARPGPDTQYFGPGTRLTVL.

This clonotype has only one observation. The CDR3 region is CASSQDLAGGLINEQFF. Written as DNA, the CDR3 is TGTGCCAGCAGCCAAGATTTAGCGGGGGGTCTTATCAATGAGCAGTTCTTC. The chain combines TRBV4-2 with TRBJ2-1; TRBD2 matches 10 bases. Germline CDR1 LGHNA, CDR2 YNFKEQ. V shed 0 bases and J 6 bases; nucleotides not matched to a gene: 8. CDR3 length: 17 amino acids.